This T cell receptor (beta chain) was sequenced during a study of post-analysis software for immune sequencing data. General study findings and limits: Controls showed lower frequencies than patients for 5 or 6 TRBV segments, and TRBV5-6, TRBV5-1 and TRBV20-1 were among these.

Germline lookup yields CDR1 MNHEY and CDR2 SVGAGI. V lost 7 bases and J lost 7, with 20 bases in between. The CDR3 runs to 15 residues. Sequencing libraries made from TCR beta cDNA carried unique molecular identifiers. TCRdb fed the PCR reads into MiXCR, producing one record per CDR3 protein. The repertoire holds fewer than 600,000 distinct CDR3 sequences, with approximately 46% as singletons. In the case of this clonotype: The target antigen is unknown.

Material: blood. The source of this sequence is a girl aged 10 to 17 with multiple sclerosis. The chain links TRBV6-5 to TRBJ2-1, with TRBD2 as a possible D gene (5 bases). Here the CDR3 reads CASIYPGKSGNEQFF. The CDR3 DNA sequence: TGTGCCAGCATCTATCCCGGGAAAAGTGGTAATGAGCAGTTCTTC.